The clone carrying this TCR beta chain was detected only a few times. In the original processing: Quantification of nucleated cells was approximated via reference gene primer amplification. TCRdb's copy holds only in-frame clones and misses some; the assay was immunoSEQ multiplex PCR. The DNA was the basis for D and trimming; V, J and clone size are from that table. The repertoire consists of 270,000 or so clones, with roughly 87% occurring once and the leading ten covering around 4.6%. The data stem from a study of blood T cell repertoires in COVID-19. The wider study: PBMCs, B-cell-depleted T cells, or T cells provided the cDNA or gDNA that made up the material.

Sequencing was done on a sample of peripheral blood. This TCR was recovered from a woman between 40 and 50 years old who had recovered from COVID-19.

In nucleotides, the CDR3 is TGTGCCAGCAGCCAAGAGAGAACCTACGAGCAGTACTTC. It yields the protein CASSQERTYEQYF. This chain joins TRBV4-2 and TRBJ2-7; D gene ambiguous. In germline, CDR1 is LGHNA, CDR2 YNFKEQ. The V gene lost 0 bases and the J gene lost 2 bases, with 5 bases spanning the gap. This CDR3 contains 13 residues.